This T cell receptor (beta chain) was captured by sequencing in a study of cytomegalovirus exposure and HLA in healthy donors. This CDR3 comprises 12 residues. The V gene's germline CDR1 is SGHAT and CDR2 FQNNGV. Trimming removed 3 bases from V and 3 bases from J, with 6 bases in between. Whole-study results and caveats: Prediction of most subjects' HLA-A and HLA-B alleles by TCR beta sequences was reportedly accurate. There were approximately 150 TCR beta chains listed as cytomegalovirus-associated. Being indistinguishable, some V segments were excluded, TRBV6-2 and TRBV6-3 among them.

Primers: 60 Vbeta forward and 13 Jbeta reverse. The method was immunoSEQ multiplex PCR; TCRdb's version includes in-frame clones alone and lacks a portion of them. The sample includes 100,000 to 150,000 clones, around 83% of them seen just once. As regards this clone: Antigen: not known.

This TCR came from a girl aged 2 to 9 in good health and CMV-seronegative. V usage is TRBV11-2 and J usage is TRBJ2-7; D gene uncertain. Source material: PBMCs. The CDR3 protein is CASSLGIYEQYF. The CDR3 DNA reads TGTGCCAGCAGCTTGGGCATCTACGAGCAGTACTTC.